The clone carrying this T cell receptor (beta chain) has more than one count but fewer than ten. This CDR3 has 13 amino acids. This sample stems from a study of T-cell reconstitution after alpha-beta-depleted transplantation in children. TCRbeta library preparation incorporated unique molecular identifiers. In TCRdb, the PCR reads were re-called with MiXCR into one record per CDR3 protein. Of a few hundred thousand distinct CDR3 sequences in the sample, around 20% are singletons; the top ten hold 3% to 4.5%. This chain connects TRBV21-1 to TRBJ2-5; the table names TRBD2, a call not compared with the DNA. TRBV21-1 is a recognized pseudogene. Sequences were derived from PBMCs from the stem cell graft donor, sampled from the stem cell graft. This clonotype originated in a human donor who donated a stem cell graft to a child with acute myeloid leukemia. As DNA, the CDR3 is TGTGCCACTGCTCGGGGCCCTCAAGAGACCCAGTACTTC. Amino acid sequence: CATARGPQETQYF.